This T cell receptor (beta chain) was captured by sequencing in a study of cytomegalovirus exposure and HLA in healthy donors. The sample holds a few counts of this clone. V was clipped by 4 bases and J by 1 base, with 8 bases between them. CDR3 size: 13 residues. The germline CDR1 and CDR2 sequences are MNHEY and SVGAGI. Use of 60 Vbeta and 13 Jbeta primers characterized the PCR. Clones were sequenced by immunoSEQ multiplex PCR, and TCRdb holds only the in-frame ones, with some missing. This table holds fewer than 180,000 clones, 79% found once. Sequencing was performed on PBMCs. This chain links TRBV6-5 with TRBJ2-7, with a tentative D call TRBD1 (5 bases). The clonotype originates from a man aged 50-59 years in good health and CMV-seropositive. The CDR3 region is CASSLGQSYEQYF. The CDR3, as DNA: TGTGCCAGCAGTTTAGGACAATCCTACGAGCAGTACTTC.